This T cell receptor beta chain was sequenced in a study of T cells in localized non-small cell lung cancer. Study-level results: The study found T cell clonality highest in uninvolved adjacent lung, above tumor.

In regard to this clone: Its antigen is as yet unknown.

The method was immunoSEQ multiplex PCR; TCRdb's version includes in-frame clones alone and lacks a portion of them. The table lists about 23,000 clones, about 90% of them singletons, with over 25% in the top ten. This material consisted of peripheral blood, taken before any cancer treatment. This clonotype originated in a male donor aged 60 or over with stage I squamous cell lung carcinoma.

CDR3 bases: TGTGCCTCCGAAAGGAAAGGACGGCGATCCTACGAGCAGTACTTC. Translating it yields CASERKGRRSYEQYF. The rearrangement links TRBV30 to TRBJ2-7; D uncertain. V lost 7 bases, J lost 1 base, and 20 bases lay in between. Germline CDR1 is GTSNPN and CDR2 is SVGIG (reference sequence). CDR3 size: 15 residues.